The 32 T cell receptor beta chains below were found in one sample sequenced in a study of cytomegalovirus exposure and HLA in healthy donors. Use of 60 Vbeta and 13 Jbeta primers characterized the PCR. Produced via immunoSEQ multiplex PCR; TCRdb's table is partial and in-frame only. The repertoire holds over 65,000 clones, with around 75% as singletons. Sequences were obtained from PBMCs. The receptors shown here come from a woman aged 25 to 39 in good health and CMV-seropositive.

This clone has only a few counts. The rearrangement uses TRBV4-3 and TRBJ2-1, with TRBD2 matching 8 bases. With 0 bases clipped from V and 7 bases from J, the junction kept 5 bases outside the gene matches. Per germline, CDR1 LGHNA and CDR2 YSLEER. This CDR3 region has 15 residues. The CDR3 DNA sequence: TGCGCCAGCAGCCAAGATGGGGGACTAGGTAATGAGCAGTTCTTC. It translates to CASSQDGGLGNEQFF.

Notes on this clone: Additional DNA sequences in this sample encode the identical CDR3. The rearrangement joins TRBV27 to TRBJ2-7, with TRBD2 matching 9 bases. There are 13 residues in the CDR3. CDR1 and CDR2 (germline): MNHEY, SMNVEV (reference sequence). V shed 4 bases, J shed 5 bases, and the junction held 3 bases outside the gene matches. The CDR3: CASSSGLANEQYF. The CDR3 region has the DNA TGTGCCAGCAGTTCGGGACTAGCTAACGAGCAGTACTTC.

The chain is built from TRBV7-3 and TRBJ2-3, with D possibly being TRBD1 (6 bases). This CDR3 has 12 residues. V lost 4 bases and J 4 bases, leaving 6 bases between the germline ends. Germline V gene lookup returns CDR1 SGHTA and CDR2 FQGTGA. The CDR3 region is CASSSGADTQYF. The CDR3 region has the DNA TGTGCCAGCAGCTCAGGGGCAGATACGCAGTATTTT.

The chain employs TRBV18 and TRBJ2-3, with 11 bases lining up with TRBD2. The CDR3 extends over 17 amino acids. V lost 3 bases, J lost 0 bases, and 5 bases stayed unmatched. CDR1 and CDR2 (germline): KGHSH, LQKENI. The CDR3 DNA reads TGTGCCAGCTCACCTCCTAGCGGGAGGCCTAGCACAGATACGCAGTATTTT. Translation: CASSPPSGRPSTDTQYF.

CDR3 region: CASSTTGGAMDTQYF. The CDR3 DNA is TGTGCCAGCAGCACAACAGGGGGCGCGATGGATACGCAGTATTTT. J is TRBJ2-3 and V is TRBV7-6; 9 positions match TRBD1. This CDR3 spans 15 amino acids. V shed 5 bases, J shed 6 bases, and the junction held 9 bases outside the gene matches. CDR1 and CDR2 from the germline V gene are SGHVS and FNYEAQ.

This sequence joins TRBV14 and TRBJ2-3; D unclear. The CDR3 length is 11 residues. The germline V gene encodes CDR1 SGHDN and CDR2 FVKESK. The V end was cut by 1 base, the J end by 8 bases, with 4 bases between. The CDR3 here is CASSQVATQYF. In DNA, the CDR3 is TGTGCCAGCAGCCAAGTAGCTACGCAGTATTTT.

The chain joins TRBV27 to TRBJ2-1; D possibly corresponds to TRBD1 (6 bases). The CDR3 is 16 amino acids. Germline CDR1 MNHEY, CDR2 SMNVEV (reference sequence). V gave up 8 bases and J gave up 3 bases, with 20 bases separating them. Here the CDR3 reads CASGLQGGPRYNEQFF. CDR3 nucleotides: TGTGCCAGCGGCCTCCAAGGGGGTCCCCGCTACAATGAGCAGTTCTTC.

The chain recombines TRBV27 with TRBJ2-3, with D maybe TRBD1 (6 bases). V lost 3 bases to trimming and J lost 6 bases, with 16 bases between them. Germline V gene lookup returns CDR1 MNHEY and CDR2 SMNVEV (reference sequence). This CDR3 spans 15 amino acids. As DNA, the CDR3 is TGTGCCAGCAGTTTTGGGGGCGGTCGATGGGATACGCAGTATTTT. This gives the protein CASSFGGGRWDTQYF.

CDR3 loop: CASSESQEYYGYTF. The CDR3 region has the DNA TGTGCCAGCAGTGAGTCGCAGGAATACTATGGCTACACCTTC. The V gene is TRBV6-1, the J gene TRBJ1-2; D uncertain. Per the germline V gene, CDR1 is MNHNS and CDR2 is SASEGT. The CDR3 has 14 amino acids. The ends were cut back, 3 bases at V and 3 bases at J, with 11 bases in the middle.

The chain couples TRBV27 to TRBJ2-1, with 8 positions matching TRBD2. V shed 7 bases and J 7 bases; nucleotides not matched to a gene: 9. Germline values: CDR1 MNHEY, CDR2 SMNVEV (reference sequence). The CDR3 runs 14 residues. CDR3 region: CASIIAGTLNEQFF. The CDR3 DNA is TGTGCCAGCATCATAGCGGGAACGTTAAATGAGCAGTTCTTC.

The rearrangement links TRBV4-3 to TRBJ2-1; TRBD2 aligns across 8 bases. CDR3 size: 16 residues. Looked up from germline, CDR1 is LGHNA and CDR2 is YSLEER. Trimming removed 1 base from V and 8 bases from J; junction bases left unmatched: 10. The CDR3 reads CASSQAGSGSRDEQFF. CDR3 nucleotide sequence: TGCGCCAGCAGCCAAGCAGGGAGCGGGAGTAGAGATGAGCAGTTCTTC.

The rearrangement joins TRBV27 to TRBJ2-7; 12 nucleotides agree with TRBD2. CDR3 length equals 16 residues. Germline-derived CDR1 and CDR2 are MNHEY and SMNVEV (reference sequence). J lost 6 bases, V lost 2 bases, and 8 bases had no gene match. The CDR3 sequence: CASSLNGLAGGREQYF. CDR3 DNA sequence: TGTGCCAGCAGTTTAAATGGTCTAGCGGGAGGGCGCGAGCAGTACTTC.

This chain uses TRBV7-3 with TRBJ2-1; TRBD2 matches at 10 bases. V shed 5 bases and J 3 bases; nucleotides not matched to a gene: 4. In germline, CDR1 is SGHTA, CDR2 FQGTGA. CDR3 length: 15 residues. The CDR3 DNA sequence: TGTGCCAGCAGCGCCGGGACTAGCGTCTACAATGAGCAGTTCTTC. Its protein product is CASSAGTSVYNEQFF.

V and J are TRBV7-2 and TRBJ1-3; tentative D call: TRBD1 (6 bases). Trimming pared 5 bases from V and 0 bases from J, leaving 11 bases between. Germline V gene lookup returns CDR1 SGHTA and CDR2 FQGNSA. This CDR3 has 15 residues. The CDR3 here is CASSAQQGSGNTIYF. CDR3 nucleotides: TGTGCCAGCAGCGCCCAACAGGGCTCTGGAAACACCATATATTTT. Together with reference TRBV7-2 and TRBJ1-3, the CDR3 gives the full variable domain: GAGVSQSPSNKVTEKGKDVELRCDPISGHTALYWYRQSLGQGLEFLIYFQGNSAPDKSGLPSDRFSAERTGGSVSTLTIQRTQQEDSAVYLCASSAQQGSGNTIYFGEGSWLTVV.

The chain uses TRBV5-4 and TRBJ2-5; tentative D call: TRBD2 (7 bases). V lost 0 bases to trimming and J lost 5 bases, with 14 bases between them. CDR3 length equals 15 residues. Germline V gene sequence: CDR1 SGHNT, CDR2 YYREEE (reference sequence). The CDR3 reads CASSLAGGREETQYF. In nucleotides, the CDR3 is TGTGCCAGCAGCTTGGCGGGGGGCAGGGAGGAGACCCAGTACTTC.

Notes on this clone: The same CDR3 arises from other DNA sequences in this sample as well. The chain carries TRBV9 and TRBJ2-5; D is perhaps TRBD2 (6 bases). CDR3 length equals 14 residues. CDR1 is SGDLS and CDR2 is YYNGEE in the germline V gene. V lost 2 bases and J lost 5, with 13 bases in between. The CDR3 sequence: CASSVSGTGETQYF. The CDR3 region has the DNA TGTGCCAGCAGCGTTAGCGGAACCGGGGAGACCCAGTACTTC.

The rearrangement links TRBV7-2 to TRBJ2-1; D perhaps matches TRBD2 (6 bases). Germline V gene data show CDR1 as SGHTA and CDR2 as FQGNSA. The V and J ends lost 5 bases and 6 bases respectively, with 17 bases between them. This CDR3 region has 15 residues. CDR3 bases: TGTGCCAGCAGCCCCCTCGCGACTAGTGGCAATGAGCAGTTCTTC. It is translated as CASSPLATSGNEQFF.

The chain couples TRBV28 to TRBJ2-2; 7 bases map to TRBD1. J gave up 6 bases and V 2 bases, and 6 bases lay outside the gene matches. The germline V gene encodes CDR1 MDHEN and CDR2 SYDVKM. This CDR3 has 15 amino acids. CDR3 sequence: CASSLTVTGSGELFF. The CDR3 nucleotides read TGTGCCAGCAGTTTAACCGTGACAGGGTCCGGGGAGCTGTTTTTT.

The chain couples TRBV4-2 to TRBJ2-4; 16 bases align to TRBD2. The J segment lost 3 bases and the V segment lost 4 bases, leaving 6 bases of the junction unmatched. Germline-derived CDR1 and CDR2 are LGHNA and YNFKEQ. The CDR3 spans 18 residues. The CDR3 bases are TGTGCCAGCAGCCTGGGACTAGCGGGAGGGCTGGGCAAAAACATTCAGTACTTC. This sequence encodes CASSLGLAGGLGKNIQYF.

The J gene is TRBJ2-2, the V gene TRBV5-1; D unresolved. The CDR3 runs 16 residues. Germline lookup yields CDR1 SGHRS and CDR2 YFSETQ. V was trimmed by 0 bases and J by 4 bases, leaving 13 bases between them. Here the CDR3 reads CASSLAWRRATGELFF. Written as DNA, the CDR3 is TGCGCCAGCAGCTTGGCCTGGCGGCGAGCCACCGGGGAGCTGTTTTTT.

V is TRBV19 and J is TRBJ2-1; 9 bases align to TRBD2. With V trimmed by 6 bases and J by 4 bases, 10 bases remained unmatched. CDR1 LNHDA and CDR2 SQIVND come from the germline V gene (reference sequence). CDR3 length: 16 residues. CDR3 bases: TGTGCCAGTAGCCAAACCGCGGGAGGGCCTTACAATGAGCAGTTCTTC. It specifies CASSQTAGGPYNEQFF.

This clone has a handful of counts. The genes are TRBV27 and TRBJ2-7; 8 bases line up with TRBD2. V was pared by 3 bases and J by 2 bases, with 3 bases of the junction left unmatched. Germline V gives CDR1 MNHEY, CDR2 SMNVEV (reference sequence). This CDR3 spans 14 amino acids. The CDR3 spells CASSFYGRAYEQYF. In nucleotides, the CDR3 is TGTGCCAGCAGTTTTTACGGGAGGGCCTACGAGCAGTACTTC.

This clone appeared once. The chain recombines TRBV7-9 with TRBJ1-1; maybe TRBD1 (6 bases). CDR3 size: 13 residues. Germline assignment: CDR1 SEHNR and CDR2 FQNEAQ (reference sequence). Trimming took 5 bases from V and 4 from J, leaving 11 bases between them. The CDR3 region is CASSNNRVTEAFF. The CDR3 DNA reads TGTGCCAGCAGCAATAACAGGGTCACTGAAGCTTTCTTT.

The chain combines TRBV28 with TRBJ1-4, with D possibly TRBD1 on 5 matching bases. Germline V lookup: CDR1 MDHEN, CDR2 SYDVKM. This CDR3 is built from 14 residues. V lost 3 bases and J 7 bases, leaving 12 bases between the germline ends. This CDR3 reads CASSLEGLGEKLFF. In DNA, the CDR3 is TGTGCCAGCAGTTTGGAGGGGCTCGGTGAAAAACTGTTTTTT.

DNA for the CDR3: TGTGCCAGCAGCTTGGCCCTAGCGGGAGTAGAGGAGACCCAGTACTTC. This codes for CASSLALAGVEETQYF. This chain links TRBV5-8 with TRBJ2-5; 10 nucleotides align to TRBD2. Looked up from germline, CDR1 is SGHTS and CDR2 is YDEGEE. The CDR3 length is 16 residues. V was pared by 0 bases and J by 5 bases, with 7 bases of the junction left unmatched. Full variable domain (rest looked up from reference TRBV5-8 and TRBJ2-5): EAGVTQSPTHLIKTRGQQATLRCSPISGHTSVYWYQQALGLGLQFLLWYDEGEERNRGNFPPRFSGRQFPNYSSELNVNALELEDSALYLCASSLALAGVEETQYFGPGTRLLVL.

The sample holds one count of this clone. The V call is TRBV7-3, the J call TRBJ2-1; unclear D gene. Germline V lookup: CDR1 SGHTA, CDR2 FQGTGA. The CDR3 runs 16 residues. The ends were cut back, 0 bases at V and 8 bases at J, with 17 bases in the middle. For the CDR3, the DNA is TGTGCCAGCAGCTTAACTTATCCCCGAGGAGCATATGAGCAGTTCTTC. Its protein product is CASSLTYPRGAYEQFF.

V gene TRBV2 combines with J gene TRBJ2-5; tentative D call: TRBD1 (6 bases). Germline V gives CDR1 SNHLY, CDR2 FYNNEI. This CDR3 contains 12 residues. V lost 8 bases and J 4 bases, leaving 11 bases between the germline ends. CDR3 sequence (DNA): TGTGCCAGCGGGCGGACAGCAGAGACCCAGTACTTC. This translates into CASGRTAETQYF.

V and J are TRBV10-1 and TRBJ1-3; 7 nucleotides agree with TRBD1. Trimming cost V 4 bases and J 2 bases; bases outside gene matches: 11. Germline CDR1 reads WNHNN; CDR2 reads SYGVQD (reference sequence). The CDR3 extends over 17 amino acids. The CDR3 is CASSVPGQSDAGNTIYF. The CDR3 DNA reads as TGCGCCAGCAGTGTTCCGGGACAGTCAGACGCTGGAAACACCATATATTTT.

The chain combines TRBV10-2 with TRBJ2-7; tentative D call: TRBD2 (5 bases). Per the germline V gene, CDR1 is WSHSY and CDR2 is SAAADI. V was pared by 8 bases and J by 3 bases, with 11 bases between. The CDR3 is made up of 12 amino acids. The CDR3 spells CASSFEGYEQYF. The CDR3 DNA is TGCGCCAGCTCATTCGAGGGCTACGAGCAGTACTTC.

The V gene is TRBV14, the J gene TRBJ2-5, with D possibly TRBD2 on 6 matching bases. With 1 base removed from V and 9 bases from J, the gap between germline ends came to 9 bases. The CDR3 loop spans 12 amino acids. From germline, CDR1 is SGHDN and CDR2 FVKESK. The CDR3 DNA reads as TGTGCCAGCAGCCAAGCCGGGGAGGCCCAGTACTTC. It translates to CASSQAGEAQYF.

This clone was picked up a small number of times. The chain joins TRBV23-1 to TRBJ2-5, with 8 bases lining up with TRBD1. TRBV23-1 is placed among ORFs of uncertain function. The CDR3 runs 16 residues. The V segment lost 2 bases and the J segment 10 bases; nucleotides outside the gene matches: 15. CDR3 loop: CASSQPRDRRSVVQYF. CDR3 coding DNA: TGCGCCAGCAGTCAACCCCGGGACAGGAGAAGCGTTGTCCAGTACTTC.

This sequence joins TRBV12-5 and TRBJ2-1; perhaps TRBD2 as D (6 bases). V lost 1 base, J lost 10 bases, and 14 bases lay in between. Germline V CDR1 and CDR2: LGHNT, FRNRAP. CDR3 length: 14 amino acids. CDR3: CASGLGLGAGEQFF. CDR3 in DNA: TGTGCTAGTGGTTTGGGATTAGGGGCGGGGGAGCAGTTCTTC.